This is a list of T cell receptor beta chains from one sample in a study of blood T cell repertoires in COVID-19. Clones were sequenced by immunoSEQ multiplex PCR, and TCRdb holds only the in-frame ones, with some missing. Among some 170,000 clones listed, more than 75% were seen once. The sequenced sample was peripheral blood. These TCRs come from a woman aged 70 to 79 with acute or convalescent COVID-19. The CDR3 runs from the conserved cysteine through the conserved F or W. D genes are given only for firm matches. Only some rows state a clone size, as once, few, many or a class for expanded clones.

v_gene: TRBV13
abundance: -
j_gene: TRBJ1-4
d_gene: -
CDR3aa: CASSLEQGKEKLFF
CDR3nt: TGTGCCAGCAGCTTAGAACAGGGAAAGGAAAAACTGTTTTTT

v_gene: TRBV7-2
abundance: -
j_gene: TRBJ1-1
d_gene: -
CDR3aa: CASSFHPQGNTEAFF
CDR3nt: TGTGCCAGCAGCTTCCACCCACAGGGGAACACTGAAGCTTTCTTT

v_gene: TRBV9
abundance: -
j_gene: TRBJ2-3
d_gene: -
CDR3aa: CASSPPSDLTDTQYF
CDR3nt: TGTGCCAGCAGCCCCCCGAGCGATTTGACAGATACGCAGTATTTT

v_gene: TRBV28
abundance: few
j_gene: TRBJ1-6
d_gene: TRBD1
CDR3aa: CASSSGQGRSSPLHF
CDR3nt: TGTGCCAGCAGTTCCGGACAGGGAAGAAGCTCACCCCTCCACTTT

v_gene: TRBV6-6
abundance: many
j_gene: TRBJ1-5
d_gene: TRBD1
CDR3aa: CASSEDRPYQPQHF
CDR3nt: TGTGCCAGCAGCGAGGACAGGCCTTATCAGCCCCAGCATTTT

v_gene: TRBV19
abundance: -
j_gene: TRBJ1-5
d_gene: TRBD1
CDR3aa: CASSDRDRGLQPQHF
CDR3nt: TGTGCCAGTAGTGACCGGGACAGGGGTCTACAGCCCCAGCATTTT

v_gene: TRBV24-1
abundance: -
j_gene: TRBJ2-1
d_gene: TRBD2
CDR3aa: CATSSGSRTYNEQFF
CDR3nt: TGTGCCACCTCTAGCGGGAGTAGGACCTACAATGAGCAGTTCTTC

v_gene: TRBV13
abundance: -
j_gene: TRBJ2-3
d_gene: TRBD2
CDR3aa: CASSPKAGGGTDTQYF
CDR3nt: TGTGCCAGCAGCCCGAAAGCGGGAGGGGGCACAGATACGCAGTATTTT

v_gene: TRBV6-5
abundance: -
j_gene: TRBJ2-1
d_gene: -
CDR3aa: CASKREPPHNEQFF
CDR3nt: TGTGCCAGCAAGAGGGAACCCCCACACAATGAGCAGTTCTTC

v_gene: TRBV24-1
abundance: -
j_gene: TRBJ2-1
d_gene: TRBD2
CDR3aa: CATSDQRGSYNEQFF
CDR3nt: TGTGCCACCAGTGATCAGCGGGGCTCCTACAATGAGCAGTTCTTC

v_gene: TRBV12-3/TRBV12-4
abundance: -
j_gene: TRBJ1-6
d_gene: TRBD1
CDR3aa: CASSLVGGTPLHF
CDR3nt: TGTGCCAGCAGTTTGGTAGGGGGCACACCCCTCCACTTT

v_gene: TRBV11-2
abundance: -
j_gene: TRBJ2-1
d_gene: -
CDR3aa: CASSLDQGLYNEQFF
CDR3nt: TGTGCCAGCAGCTTAGATCAGGGGTTGTACAATGAGCAGTTCTTC

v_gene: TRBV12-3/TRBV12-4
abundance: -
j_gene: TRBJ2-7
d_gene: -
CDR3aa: CASRRNYEQYF
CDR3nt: TGTGCCAGCAGGCGGAACTACGAGCAGTACTTC